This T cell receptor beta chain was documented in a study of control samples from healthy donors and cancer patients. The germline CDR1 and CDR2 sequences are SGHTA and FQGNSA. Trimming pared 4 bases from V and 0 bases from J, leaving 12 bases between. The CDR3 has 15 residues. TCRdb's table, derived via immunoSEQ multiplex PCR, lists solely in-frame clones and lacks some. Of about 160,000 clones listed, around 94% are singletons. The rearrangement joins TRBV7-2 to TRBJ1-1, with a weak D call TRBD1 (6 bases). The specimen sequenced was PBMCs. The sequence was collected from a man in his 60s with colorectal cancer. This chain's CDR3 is CASSSRTALNTEAFF. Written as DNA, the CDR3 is TGTGCCAGCAGCTCAAGGACAGCCTTGAACACTGAAGCTTTCTTT.